The rows below give T cell receptor beta chains drawn from one sample of a study of T cell responses to AZD1222 COVID-19 vaccine. Clones were read by immunoSEQ multiplex PCR, and TCRdb kept only the in-frame ones, dropping some. Of tens of thousands of clones listed, around 80% are singletons. Here the sequenced sample was peripheral blood, taken 28 days after the second AZD1222 dose. Source of these receptors: an adult who received the AZD1222 COVID-19 vaccine. The CDR3 runs from the conserved cysteine through the conserved F or W. The D gene is left open where the match is weak. Where a row states a size, it is once, few, many or the class of an expanded clone; other rows omit it.

TRBV5-4	-	TRBJ2-7	-	TGTGCCAGCAGCTTGGTAGTGACCGGGGAGCAGTACTTC	CASSLVVTGEQYF
TRBV30	-	TRBJ1-3	-	TGTGCCTCTCAATCGGGAATGGACAGCTCTGGAAACACCATATATTTT	CASQSGMDSSGNTIYF
TRBV5-1	-	TRBJ2-5	-	TGCGCCAGCAGAGCCGGACTCCAAGAGACCCAGTACTTC	CASRAGLQETQYF
TRBV5-1	TRBD2	TRBJ2-1	-	TGCGCCAGCAGCCCTCGGTGGAGCGGGGGGAACAATGAGCAGTTCTTC	CASSPRWSGGNNEQFF
TRBV4-1	TRBD2	TRBJ2-2	-	TGCGCCAGCAGCCTCGGGGATAGCGGGGGTCGCGGGGAGCTGTTTTTT	CASSLGDSGGRGELFF
TRBV7-9	-	TRBJ1-6	-	TGTGCCAGCAGCTTAGTCGGACCAGGGAAGCATTCACCCCTCCACTTT	CASSLVGPGKHSPLHF
TRBV30	-	TRBJ1-2	-	TGTGCCTGGAGTCTAAATTCATGGACGGGGGGCTACACCTTC	CAWSLNSWTGGYTF
TRBV19	-	TRBJ2-1	-	TGTGCCAGTAGTATAGACGGAAATCTAAGGTACAATGAGCAGTTCTTC	CASSIDGNLRYNEQFF
TRBV6-5	-	TRBJ1-1	-	TGTGCCAGCAGTTACTCGAGGGGCCCCCATCCTGGAGCTTTCTTT	CASSYSRGPHPGAFF
TRBV2	-	TRBJ1-4	-	TGTGCCAGCAGTAGGGGGGGTACAACTAATGAAAAACTGTTTTTT	CASSRGGTTNEKLFF
TRBV6-1	-	TRBJ2-7	once	TGTGCCAGCAGTGAAGCTGGTACCAGGGGCGAGCAGTACTTC	CASSEAGTRGEQYF
TRBV28	TRBD1	TRBJ2-1	-	TGTGCCAGCAGTAATACCCGACAGGGGCTCCACAATGAGCAGTTCTTC	CASSNTRQGLHNEQFF
TRBV7-3	TRBD1	TRBJ2-7	few	TGTGCCAGCAGCCGACAGGGGGCGTACGAGCAGTACTTC	CASSRQGAYEQYF
TRBV3-1/TRBV3-2	-	TRBJ1-1	-	TGTGCCAGCAGCCAAGGCCAGGGAAAGAACACTGAAGCTTTCTTT	CASSQGQGKNTEAFF
TRBV29-1	-	TRBJ1-1	-	TGCAGCGTCGGCGAGAACACTGAAGCTTTCTTT	CSVGENTEAFF
TRBV18	TRBD2	TRBJ2-1	-	TGTGCCAGCTCACCCAAGACTAGCGGGCCCTCCTACAATGAGCAGTTCTTC	CASSPKTSGPSYNEQFF
TRBV5-1	-	TRBJ2-5	-	TGCGCCAGCAGCTTCTTGGCAGACGAGACCCAGTACTTC	CASSFLADETQYF
TRBV27	-	TRBJ2-2	-	TGTGCCAGCAGTTTTGGCGTAACGAACACCGGGGAGCTGTTTTTT	CASSFGVTNTGELFF
TRBV3-1/TRBV3-2	-	TRBJ2-1	-	TGTGCCAGCAGCCAAGATCTTTGGGGCGGGGTACTTTTCCATGAGCAGTTCTTC	CASSQDLWGGVLFHEQFF
TRBV6-5	-	TRBJ1-6	-	TGTGCCAGCTCCCGAAGGACTGAGAATTCACCCCTCCACTTT	CASSRRTENSPLHF
TRBV7-3	-	TRBJ2-7	few	TGTGCCAGCGCCCGTGACACCAACTACGAGCAGTACTTC	CASARDTNYEQYF
TRBV19	TRBD2	TRBJ2-5	-	TGTGCCAGTAGTGGGCTTAGGACTAGCGGGGGGGCCTTACAAGAGACCCAGTACTTC	CASSGLRTSGGALQETQYF
TRBV6-6	-	TRBJ1-3	-	TGTGCCATCTGGGAGCCTAGCTCTGGAAACACCATATATTTT	CAIWEPSSGNTIYF
TRBV30	TRBD1	TRBJ1-5	-	TGTGCCTGGAACAGGGGTGGCAATCAGCCCCAGCATTTT	CAWNRGGNQPQHF
TRBV3-1/TRBV3-2	TRBD1	TRBJ2-2	-	TGTGCCAGCAGCCAACCTCAGGGGGCTGGGTACACCGGGGAGCTGTTTTTT	CASSQPQGAGYTGELFF
TRBV6-5	-	TRBJ1-6	-	TGTGCCAGCAGACAACTCGCGAGAGATAATTCACCCCTCCACTTT	CASRQLARDNSPLHF
TRBV7-9	TRBD1	TRBJ1-2	-	TGTGCCAGCAGCCCCGGGACAGGGGCTGGCTACACCTTC	CASSPGTGAGYTF
TRBV29-1	-	TRBJ2-6	-	TGCAGCGCTAAGGGACCTCTGGGAGGGGCCAACGTCCTGACTTTC	CSAKGPLGGANVLTF
TRBV5-1	-	TRBJ2-7	-	TGCGCCAGCAGCCAGGTTGGCAACTCCTACGAGCAGTACTTC	CASSQVGNSYEQYF
TRBV20-1	-	TRBJ1-1	few	TGCAGTGCCGCAGGCGGGGGGCTGGCTTTCTTT	CSAAGGGLAFF
TRBV19	TRBD1	TRBJ2-5	-	TGTGCCAGTAGTGAGGGAGGGACAGGGCACGAGGCCCAGTACTTC	CASSEGGTGHEAQYF
TRBV3-1/TRBV3-2	TRBD1	TRBJ2-7	-	TGTGCCAGCAGCCCTGACAGGGTGAGGACCTACGAGCAGTACTTC	CASSPDRVRTYEQYF
TRBV12-3/TRBV12-4	-	TRBJ2-2	-	TGTGCCAGCAGTTATATCACGAGCGGGGAGCTGTTTTTT	CASSYITSGELFF
TRBV6-4	-	TRBJ1-5	once	TGTGCCAGCAGTGAGACGGCCCATAGCAATCAGCCCCAGCATTTT	CASSETAHSNQPQHF
TRBV20-1	-	TRBJ1-1	-	TGCAGTGCTAGAGGGATCCAGAAAGCTTTCTTT	CSARGIQKAFF
TRBV27	-	TRBJ1-3	-	TGTGCCAGCAGTAAAACCCGGTGGTCCGGAAACACCATATATTTT	CASSKTRWSGNTIYF
TRBV19	TRBD2	TRBJ2-3	-	TGTGCCAGTAGTCTAAGCGGGGGGTTGGATACGCAGTATTTT	CASSLSGGLDTQYF
TRBV19	-	TRBJ1-1	-	TGTGCCAGTAGTATGGCATGGGGGATGACGAACACTGAAGCTTTCTTT	CASSMAWGMTNTEAFF
TRBV6-2/TRBV6-3	-	TRBJ2-4	-	TGTGCCAGCAGTCCGAAAAACATTCAGTACTTC	CASSPKNIQYF
TRBV27	TRBD1	TRBJ2-2	-	TGTGCCAGCATCAGGACAGGGGGCGGGGAGCTGTTTTTT	CASIRTGGGELFF
TRBV19	-	TRBJ1-1	-	TGTGCCAGTAGCCGCCAGAGGAACACTGAAGCTTTCTTT	CASSRQRNTEAFF
TRBV19	-	TRBJ2-5	-	TGTGCCAGTAGTACGGCAGGCCTCCAAGAGACCCAGTACTTC	CASSTAGLQETQYF
TRBV24-1	-	TRBJ2-3	-	TGTGCCACCAGTGAGCCTAGCACAGATACGCAGTATTTT	CATSEPSTDTQYF
TRBV27	TRBD1	TRBJ1-2	-	TGTGCCAGCAGTTCTACAGGGGTAGCTAACTATGGCTACACCTTC	CASSSTGVANYGYTF
TRBV12-3/TRBV12-4	TRBD1	TRBJ1-1	-	TGTGCCAGCAGCCTAGGGGGCGGCACTGAAGCTTTCTTT	CASSLGGGTEAFF
TRBV6-4	-	TRBJ1-4	-	TGTGCCAGCAGTGACTCCGGGGGGCTTGGCGAAAAACTGTTTTTT	CASSDSGGLGEKLFF
TRBV10-3	-	TRBJ2-3	-	TGTGCCATAATGAGCACAGATACGCAGTATTTT	CAIMSTDTQYF
TRBV24-1	-	TRBJ1-6	-	TGTGCCACCAGTGATCTTAAAAGGGGGTTAACCTATAATTCACCCCTCCACTTT	CATSDLKRGLTYNSPLHF
TRBV4-1	TRBD1	TRBJ2-2	-	TGCGCCAGCAGCCAGGACGGACAGGGCAGCACCGGGGAGCTGTTTTTT	CASSQDGQGSTGELFF
TRBV5-1	-	TRBJ2-4	-	TGCGCCAGCAGCTTGGTTGGGGGCGAAGACATTCAGTACTTC	CASSLVGGEDIQYF